The clone carrying this T cell receptor (beta chain) was counted ten times or more. The antigen remains unidentified. V dropped 1 base and J dropped 7 bases, with 7 bases sitting between them. The germline gives CDR1 GTSNPN, CDR2 SVGIG (reference sequence). The CDR3 has 12 residues. These data are taken from a study of tumor and adjacent non-tumor tissue in lung cancer. On the study more broadly: On average, productive TCRbeta reads reached about 4 million per sample.

No cell sorting was done before RNA was extracted from the tissue. This non-tumor lung sample came from over 3 cm beyond the tumor edge. Study findings and constraints: Tumor repertoires had a smaller top 100 clone share than normal lung. Significantly higher TCR diversity was found in tumor than normal lung.

The library came from three nested PCR rounds adapted from ARM-PCR protocols. TCRdb redid the calling of the multiplex PCR reads with MiXCR, one entry per CDR3 protein. The data hold 90,000 to 100,000 distinct CDR3 sequences, with about 80% observed a single time. The sequencing input was distant non-tumor lung tissue. V usage is TRBV30 and J usage is TRBJ2-2, with D unresolved. The clonotype was recovered from a man in his 60s with small cell lung cancer. In DNA, the CDR3 is TGTGCCTGGAGTGGGTACGGCGGGGAGCTGTTTTTT. It codes for CAWSGYGGELFF.